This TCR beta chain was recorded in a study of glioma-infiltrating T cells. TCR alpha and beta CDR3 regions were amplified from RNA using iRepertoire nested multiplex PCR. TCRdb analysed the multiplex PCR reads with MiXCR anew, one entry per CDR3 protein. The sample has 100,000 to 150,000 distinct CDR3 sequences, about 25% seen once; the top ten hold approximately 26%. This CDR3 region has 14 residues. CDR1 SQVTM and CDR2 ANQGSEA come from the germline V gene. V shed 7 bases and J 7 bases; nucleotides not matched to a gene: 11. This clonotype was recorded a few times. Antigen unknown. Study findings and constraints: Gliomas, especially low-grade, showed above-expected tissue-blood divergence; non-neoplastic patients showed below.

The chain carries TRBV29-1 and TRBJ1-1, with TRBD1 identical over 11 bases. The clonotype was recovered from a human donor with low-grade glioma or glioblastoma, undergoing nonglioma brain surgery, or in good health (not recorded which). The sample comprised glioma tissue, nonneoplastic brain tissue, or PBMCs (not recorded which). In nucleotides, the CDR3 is TGCAGCGCCGGGGACAGGGGGGGTCACGGTGAAGCTTTCTTT. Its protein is CSAGDRGGHGEAFF.